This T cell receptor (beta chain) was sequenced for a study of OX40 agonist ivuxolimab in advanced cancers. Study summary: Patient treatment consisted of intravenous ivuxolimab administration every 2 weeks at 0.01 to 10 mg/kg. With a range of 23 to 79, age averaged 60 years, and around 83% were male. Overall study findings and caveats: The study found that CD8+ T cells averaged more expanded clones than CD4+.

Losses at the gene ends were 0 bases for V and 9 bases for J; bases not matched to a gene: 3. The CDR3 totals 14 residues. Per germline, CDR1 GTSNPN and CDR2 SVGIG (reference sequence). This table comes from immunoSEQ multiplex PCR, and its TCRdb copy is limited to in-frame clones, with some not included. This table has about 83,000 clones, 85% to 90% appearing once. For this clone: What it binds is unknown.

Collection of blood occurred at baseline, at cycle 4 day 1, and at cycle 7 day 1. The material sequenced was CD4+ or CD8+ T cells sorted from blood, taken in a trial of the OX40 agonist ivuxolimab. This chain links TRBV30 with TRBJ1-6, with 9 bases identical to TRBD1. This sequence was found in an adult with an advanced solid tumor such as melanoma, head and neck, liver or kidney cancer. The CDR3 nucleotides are TGTGCCTGGAGTGTAGGGGACAGGGCTTCACCCCTCCACTTT. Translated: CAWSVGDRASPLHF.